This is a list of T cell receptor beta chains from one sample in a study of neoadjuvant anti-PD-1 for oral cavity cancer. Produced via immunoSEQ multiplex PCR; TCRdb's table is partial and in-frame only. The table shows around 70,000 clones, with more than 75% occurring only once. This sample comprised PBMCs, obtained after nivolumab (anti-PD-1) treatment. The origin of the receptors is a person aged 35 to 85 with oral cavity squamous cell carcinoma. The CDR3 runs from the conserved cysteine through the conserved F or W. The D gene is left open where the match is weak. Clone sizes are given selectively: once, few, many, or a class where the clone is expanded.

j_call d_call clone_size v_call cdr3_aa cdr3_nt
TRBJ2-1 . . TRBV5-6 CASSLVNSYNEQFF TGTGCCAGCAGCTTGGTTAACAGCTACAATGAGCAGTTCTTC
TRBJ2-5 . once TRBV9 CASSLRLSQGETQYF TGTGCCAGCAGCCTTCGACTCTCTCAGGGGGAGACCCAGTACTTC
TRBJ1-1 TRBD1 few TRBV19 CASSLPRTGMGAFF TGTGCCAGTAGTCTCCCTAGGACAGGGATGGGAGCTTTCTTT
TRBJ2-2 . . TRBV9 CASSVQGIGTGELFF TGTGCCAGCAGCGTCCAGGGGATCGGCACCGGGGAGCTGTTTTTT
TRBJ2-1 TRBD2 . TRBV2 CASGTSGRNEQFF TGTGCCAGCGGGACTAGCGGGAGGAATGAGCAGTTCTTC
TRBJ2-7 . . TRBV30 CAWSVLGSDEQYF TGTGCCTGGAGTGTTTTGGGTTCCGACGAGCAGTACTTC
TRBJ2-6 . . TRBV29-1 CSVLMTGRGANVLTF TGCAGCGTCCTAATGACAGGAAGGGGGGCCAACGTCCTGACTTTC
TRBJ2-3 TRBD2 . TRBV25-1 CASSRTSGREDTQYF TGTGCCAGCAGTCGGACTAGCGGGAGAGAGGATACGCAGTATTTT
TRBJ1-1 . . TRBV10-3 CAIRRVGNTEAFF TGTGCCATCAGACGAGTAGGAAACACTGAAGCTTTCTTT
TRBJ2-2 . . TRBV9 CASSVFQATGELFF TGTGCCAGCAGCGTATTTCAGGCCACCGGGGAGCTGTTTTTT
TRBJ2-1 TRBD2 . TRBV5-6 CASSLGGLRRAGGEQFF TGTGCCAGCAGCTTAGGGGGATTGAGGAGAGCGGGAGGTGAGCAGTTCTTC
TRBJ2-2 . . TRBV6-6 CASNRNTGELFF TGTGCCAGCAATCGGAACACCGGGGAGCTGTTTTTT
TRBJ1-2 . . TRBV30 CAWSPNPANYGYTF TGTGCCTGGAGCCCTAATCCGGCTAACTATGGCTACACCTTC
TRBJ2-2 TRBD2 . TRBV19 CASSIVLAGNTGELFF TGTGCCAGTAGTATCGTCCTAGCGGGCAACACCGGGGAGCTGTTTTTT
TRBJ1-4 . . TRBV29-1 CSARDATNEKLFF TGCAGCGCCCGAGATGCAACTAATGAAAAACTGTTTTTT
TRBJ2-1 . . TRBV6-1 CASSERDRIYNEQFF TGTGCCAGCAGTGAAAGGGACCGCATCTACAATGAGCAGTTCTTC
TRBJ2-3 TRBD2 . TRBV7-6 CASSSPGGSTDTQYF TGTGCCAGCAGCTCTCCCGGGGGGTCCACAGATACGCAGTATTTT
TRBJ2-1 . . TRBV9 CASSVEWGSGSYNEQFF TGTGCCAGCAGCGTAGAGTGGGGGAGCGGCTCCTACAATGAGCAGTTCTTC
TRBJ2-7 . . TRBV28 CASRGDNSYEQYF TGTGCCAGCAGGGGGGACAACTCCTACGAGCAGTACTTC